This T cell receptor (beta chain) appears in the sequencing data of a study of T cells in Graves' hyperthyroidism and ophthalmopathy (dated by TCRdb to between 2018 and 2021). Regarding the complete study: Peripheral blood samples were taken at the time of initial diagnosis, prior to any treatment. To identify TCR V-J signatures that set the groups apart, the researchers used a discovery cohort of 90 to 100 patients, made up of 40 to 45 with Graves' ophthalmopathy and 57 with stable Graves' hyperthyroidism. An independent validation cohort of 18 to 20 hyperthyroidism patients and approximately 16 patients who later progressed to ophthalmopathy tested prospective prediction of ophthalmopathy. The roughly 91 discovery patients were randomly divided into training and test sets at a 7:3 ratio. Thyroid tissue and blood T-cell repertoires from several Graves' hyperthyroidism patients were also compared in the study. Once sampling was done, hyperthyroidism patients were given methimazole at a starting dose of 30 mg daily, whereas ophthalmopathy patients were given high-dose intravenous methylprednisolone. The paper reports TCR Vbeta CDR3 sequencing of more than 120 peripheral blood samples: around 45 ophthalmopathy, fewer than 85 hyperthyroidism and approximately 17 progressor patients.

TCR beta CDR3 regions were amplified from RNA transcripts. A first-round RT-PCR of the TCR CDR3 used the HTBI primer set with the Qiagen OneStep RT-PCR kit. Libraries were constructed in a second round of multiplex PCR, after which size selection and purification were performed. Sequencing of the libraries was done on an Illumina HiSeq2000 using paired-end 100 bp reads. The source study handled its data this way. SOAPnuke was used to process the raw data, throwing out any read that contained adapters or uncalled bases, had a mean Phred below 15, or lacked an exact constant-primer or identifier match. COPE v1.2.5 was used to merge high-quality paired reads, and clonotypes were defined as unique nucleotide sequences. Clonotypes were aligned to IMGT TRBV, TRBD and TRBJ reference segments using MiTCR v1.1. The analysis was restricted to V-J combinations with a frequency above 0.0001, which together covered just over 98% of the repertoires. A TCS score was defined as the ratio between F50 (clonal expansion) and ExV (chaos), using BLOSUM62-based TCRdist between CDR3 peptides within each V-J. Welch's t-statistics and random forest reduced some 510 V-J features to about 13, which were used in a naive Bayes classifier (R e1071). The public reads were reprocessed in TCRdb via fastp at Q25 and MiXCR, keeping in-frame beta chains. Rows with a matching CDR3 protein are joined into one entry that keeps the most common DNA and genes. It is TCRdb's table, rather than the study itself, that gives the V and J calls and clone size. A total of hundreds of thousands of distinct CDR3 sequences appear in this sample, roughly 15% of them only once. In total, the top ten clones hold about 13% of the sample.

This clonotype was seen at least ten times. It has no known antigen specificity. Base qualities are not recorded, but no much larger clone differs from it by a single base. General study outcomes and caveats: No statistical method was used to fix the sample size in advance, and group allocation was not hidden from the investigators. In cross-validation, a model built on a 13 V-J signature told ophthalmopathy apart from stable hyperthyroidism with just under 90% sensitivity and around 83% specificity, and in testing the same model reached 80%/75%. In validation, the model predicted progression to ophthalmopathy a median of roughly 6.1 months before onset, with roughly 71% sensitivity and roughly 73% specificity. Blood samples also contained most of the expanded thyroid clonotypes (frequency above 0.001), which suggests that blood repertoires may reflect thyroid immune responses.

In the ophthalmopathy patients, disease was moderately to severely active, with a Clinical Activity Score of 3 or more, a NOSPECS grade of 4 or more, and a duration of less than 3 months. The study excluded patients with uncontrolled infections, other autoimmune diseases, pregnancy or lactation. Diagnoses were based on clinical symptoms, serum thyroxine and TRAb, thyroid ultrasound and orbital computed tomography. PBMCs were isolated from around 10 ml of fresh peripheral blood by Ficoll-Paque density gradient centrifugation. Total RNA was extracted with Trizol reagent, and quality was checked on an Agilent 2100 Bioanalyzer. Taken from cysteine to phenylalanine, the CDR3 has 13 residues. Just CDR3 DNA is preserved here, 39 bases in frame from base 1. Trimming costs V 0 bases and J 0 bases, and their ends lie 5 bases apart. CDR1 and CDR2 (GTSNPN, SVGIG) derive from the germline V gene (reference sequence).

This sequence was found in a man between 18 and 29 years old with Graves' ophthalmopathy. This chain joins TRBV30 to TRBJ2-5; no confident D gene assignment can be made. Sequencing input: blood. The DNA sequence is given as TGTGCCTGGAGTGTAGGTTACCAAGAGACCCAGTACTTC. This gives the protein CAWSVGYQETQYF.